The 18 T cell receptor beta chains below come from one sample, sequenced in a study of PD-L1 blockade in urothelial cancer. The method was immunoSEQ multiplex PCR; TCRdb's version includes in-frame clones alone and lacks a portion of them. There are 35,000 to 55,000 clones in the sample; roughly four fifths occur only once, and less than 15% lies in the top ten. As for time point: peripheral blood 6 weeks after treatment start. The sequencing used PBMCs, collected around atezolizumab (anti-PD-L1) treatment. The source is a man aged 55 to 70 with urothelial cancer.

The rearrangement uses TRBV10-3 and TRBJ2-6; possibly TRBD1 for D (5 bases). The ends were cut back, 2 bases at V and 1 base at J, with 12 bases in the middle. CDR1 and CDR2 (germline): ENHRY, SYGVKD. CDR3 length: 17 residues. The CDR3 DNA reads TGTGCCATCAGTGAGGCAGGGCTCCTATCTGGGGCCAACGTCCTGACTTTC. Its translation: CAISEAGLLSGANVLTF.

The rearrangement joins TRBV6-1 to TRBJ2-2; D unclear. Per germline, CDR1 MNHNS and CDR2 SASEGT. Trimming took 6 bases from V and 7 from J, leaving 6 bases between them. The CDR3 contains 11 residues. CDR3 loop: CASSLIGELFF. The CDR3 DNA sequence: TGTGCCAGCAGCCTAATCGGGGAGCTGTTTTTT.

On this clone: Compared with germline, one end of the junction differs, possibly owing to a read error. This chain links TRBV7-9 with TRBJ1-2, with no clear D. CDR1 is SEHNR and CDR2 is FQNEAQ in the germline V gene (reference sequence). This CDR3 contains 15 residues. Here the CDR3 DNA reads TGCGCCAGCAGCCAAGAGAACTCAATGAGGGATGGCTACACCTTC. This codes for CASSQENSMRDGYTF.

This sequence joins TRBV30 and TRBJ1-5; 7 nucleotides agree with TRBD1. The CDR3 totals 17 residues. Germline V lookup: CDR1 GTSNPN, CDR2 SVGIG (reference sequence). J lost 2 bases, V lost 0 bases, and 10 bases had no gene match. The CDR3 coding sequence is TGTGCCTGGAGTGTACAGCACGGAACAGGGGGCAATCAGCCCCAGCATTTT. Protein product: CAWSVQHGTGGNQPQHF.

In this sample, this clone turned up once. The genes are TRBV6-1 and TRBJ2-7, with 10 nucleotides matching TRBD1. The V gene's germline CDR1 is MNHNS and CDR2 SASEGT. The V segment lost 7 bases and the J segment 4 bases; nucleotides outside the gene matches: 7. The CDR3 has 14 residues. The DNA of the CDR3 is TGTGCCAGCATGCCGGGACAGGGGAAATACGAGCAGTACTTC. The encoded protein is CASMPGQGKYEQYF.

This clone was detected a few times. This chain uses TRBV19 with TRBJ2-5, with D maybe TRBD2 (6 bases). V was cut by 5 bases and J by 5 bases, with 6 bases left in between. This CDR3 spans 11 amino acids. Germline V gene data show CDR1 as LNHDA and CDR2 as SQIVND (reference sequence). CDR3 DNA sequence: TGTGCCAGTAGTGGGGGGGAGACCCAGTACTTC. Translation: CASSGGETQYF.

The CDR3 nucleotides are TGTGCCAGCAGCTCGGGACAGGAGAGCACAGATACGCAGTATTTT. It specifies CASSSGQESTDTQYF. This sequence joins TRBV5-8 and TRBJ2-3; TRBD1 agrees at 8 bases. The CDR3 runs 15 residues. CDR1 is SGHTS and CDR2 is YDEGEE in the germline V gene. V lost 3 bases and J lost 0; bases outside the gene matches: 3.

The gene calls are TRBV4-2 and TRBJ2-3; 8 nucleotides match TRBD2. The germline V gene encodes CDR1 LGHNA and CDR2 YNFKEQ. This CDR3 is 16 amino acids long. Unmatched junction bases numbered 8, after V lost 0 bases and J lost 6 bases. CDR3 region: CASSQDRGGTRDTQYF. CDR3 DNA: TGTGCCAGCAGCCAAGATCGGGGGGGGACCCGGGATACGCAGTATTTT.

This clone has only one observation. The chain uses TRBV29-1 and TRBJ2-2; D possibly corresponds to TRBD2 (6 bases). Trimming removed 7 bases from V and 3 bases from J, with 15 bases in between. The CDR3 length is 14 residues. Germline CDR1 reads SQVTM; CDR2 reads ANQGSEA. The chain's CDR3 is CSATRDSYTGELFF. The CDR3 region has the DNA TGCAGCGCGACGAGGGACTCTTACACCGGGGAGCTGTTTTTT.

This sequence joins TRBV6-5 and TRBJ2-3, with D possibly TRBD1 on 6 matching bases. Germline-derived CDR1 and CDR2 are MNHEY and SVGAGI. The V end was cut by 2 bases, the J end by 1 base, with 13 bases between. The CDR3 length is 16 residues. The CDR3, as DNA: TGTGCCAGCAGTTACGACTCGCCAGGGGGCACAGATACGCAGTATTTT. Its protein product is CASSYDSPGGTDTQYF.

The rearrangement joins TRBV6-1 to TRBJ2-5; a weak D match, TRBD1 (6 bases). CDR3 size: 18 residues. Germline lookup yields CDR1 MNHNS and CDR2 SASEGT. Trimming took 2 bases from V and 5 from J, leaving 24 bases between them. DNA of the CDR3: TGTGCCAGCAGTGAATCCGACAAGACCGGGACATGGGGGGAGACCCAGTACTTC. It codes for CASSESDKTGTWGETQYF.

The chain combines TRBV6-6 with TRBJ2-7; maybe TRBD2 (6 bases). Germline lookup yields CDR1 MNHNY and CDR2 SVGAGI (reference sequence). This CDR3 has 13 amino acids. V lost 7 bases to trimming and J lost 2 bases, with 12 bases between them. DNA for the CDR3: TGTGCCAGCACCGACGGGAGAGCCTACGAGCAGTACTTC. Protein product: CASTDGRAYEQYF.

The chain recombines TRBV28 with TRBJ2-7, with a tentative D call TRBD2 (5 bases). The CDR3 totals 13 residues. The V end was cut by 8 bases, the J end by 4 bases, with 15 bases between. Germline V gene sequence: CDR1 MDHEN, CDR2 SYDVKM. The CDR3 region is CASLGSPLYEQYF. The CDR3 nucleotides are TGTGCCAGCTTAGGGAGTCCCCTATACGAGCAGTACTTC. The complete variable domain, with remaining parts taken from reference TRBV28 and TRBJ2-7, reads DVKVTQSSRYLVKRTGEKVFLECVQDMDHENMFWYRQDPGLGLRLIYFSYDVKMKEKGDIPEGYSVSREKKERFSLILESASTNQTSMYLCASLGSPLYEQYFGPGTRLTVT.

The genes are TRBV5-1 and TRBJ1-2; D gene ambiguous. The V and J ends lost 4 bases and 2 bases respectively, with 9 bases between them. Germline V gives CDR1 SGHRS, CDR2 YFSETQ. The CDR3 is 13 residues long. The CDR3 DNA reads as TGCGCCAGCAGCCTGACAAGCAACTATGGCTACACCTTC. This encodes CASSLTSNYGYTF.

This clone was detected only a few times. This chain uses TRBV7-2 with TRBJ2-5; D gene uncertain. The germline V and J ends were trimmed by 5 bases and 5 bases, with 6 bases remaining between them. CDR3 length: 11 amino acids. Germline V gene lookup returns CDR1 SGHTA and CDR2 FQGNSA. The CDR3 bases are TGTGCCAGCAGCATGAGGGAGACCCAGTACTTC. Encoded protein: CASSMRETQYF.

For this clone: The sample holds other DNA sequences that translate to the same CDR3. This rearrangement joins TRBV2 to TRBJ2-7; TRBD2 is a possible D gene (6 bases). V gave up 8 bases and J gave up 4 bases, with 9 bases separating them. Germline V gene lookup returns CDR1 SNHLY and CDR2 FYNNEI. This CDR3 has 11 amino acids. The CDR3 DNA reads as TGTGCCAGCCGCGGGGAATACGAGCAGTACTTC. This codes for CASRGEYEQYF.

This chain uses TRBV10-3 with TRBJ1-2, with TRBD1 matching over 11 bases. Trimming cost V 4 bases and J 3 bases; bases outside gene matches: 10. CDR1 and CDR2 (germline): ENHRY, SYGVKD. This CDR3 is built from 17 residues. CDR3 sequence: CAISADYGQGADYGYTF. CDR3 sequence (DNA): TGTGCCATCAGTGCCGACTACGGACAGGGGGCGGACTATGGCTACACCTTC.

J is TRBJ2-5 and V is TRBV12-2; the table's TRBD2 call for D was not verified on the DNA. TRBV12-2 is assigned pseudogene status. The CDR3 is made up of 15 amino acids. CDR3 coding DNA: TGTGCAAGTCGCTTAGAGTCAGCGGGATTGGAGACCCAGTACTTC. This translates into CASRLESAGLETQYF.